A single sample gave rise to the 6 T cell receptor beta chains below, sequenced in a study of Tregs in tolerant kidney transplant recipients. TCRdb's copy holds only in-frame clones and misses some; the assay was immunoSEQ multiplex PCR. The sample carries 120,000 or so clones, 92% recorded once. Input material: CD4+ T cells from blood. These receptors originate from a human donor in good health.

The rearrangement joins TRBV4-1 to TRBJ2-5; TRBD2 matches at 9 bases. The CDR3 totals 15 residues. Unmatched junction bases numbered 4, after V lost 1 base and J lost 4 bases. Germline V lookup: CDR1 MGHRA, CDR2 YSYEKL. The CDR3 nucleotides read TGCGCCAGCAGCCAAGGAGCGGGAGGTATAGAGACCCAGTACTTC. Its protein product is CASSQGAGGIETQYF.

This chain links TRBV11-2 with TRBJ1-1, with TRBD1 matching 9 bases. Per the germline V gene, CDR1 is SGHAT and CDR2 is FQNNGV. The CDR3 runs 16 residues. V was pared by 1 base and J by 5 bases, with 8 bases of the junction left unmatched. CDR3 sequence: CASSLGGQGIRTEAFF. In DNA form, the CDR3 reads TGTGCCAGCAGCTTAGGGGGACAGGGCATCAGGACTGAAGCTTTCTTT.

V gene TRBV9 combines with J gene TRBJ2-4, with D unresolved. Germline CDR1 is SGDLS and CDR2 is YYNGEE. Trimming pared 3 bases from V and 1 base from J, leaving 11 bases between. This CDR3 has 15 amino acids. The DNA of the CDR3 is TGTGCCAGCAGCGGACGCTACGGGGCCAAAAACATTCAGTACTTC. It codes for CASSGRYGAKNIQYF.

The chain is built from TRBV10-1 and TRBJ2-7, with 7 nucleotides matching TRBD1. There are 13 residues in the CDR3. The V and J ends lost 10 bases and 2 bases, in that order; junction bases with no gene match: 8. From germline, CDR1 is WNHNN and CDR2 SYGVQD (reference sequence). CDR3 residues: CAKPGQPTYEQYF. The DNA of the CDR3 is TGCGCCAAGCCGGGACAGCCCACCTACGAGCAGTACTTC.

This sequence joins TRBV5-8 and TRBJ2-3; no firm D call. Germline V CDR1 and CDR2: SGHTS, YDEGEE. Trimming stripped 0 bases from V and 0 bases from J, with 5 bases between. The length of the CDR3 is 14 residues. CDR3 loop: CASSLAPSTDTQYF. The CDR3 DNA reads TGTGCCAGCAGCTTGGCTCCCAGCACAGATACGCAGTATTTT.

The chain has TRBV18 and TRBJ2-7; a weak D match, TRBD2 (7 bases). The V end was cut by 1 base, the J end by 6 bases, with 16 bases between. The CDR3 runs to 15 residues. Germline CDR1 is KGHSH and CDR2 is LQKENI. For the CDR3, the DNA is TGTGCCAGCTCACCACGGCGGGAAGGGGGGGGCGAGCAGTACTTC. Translation gives CASSPRREGGGEQYF.